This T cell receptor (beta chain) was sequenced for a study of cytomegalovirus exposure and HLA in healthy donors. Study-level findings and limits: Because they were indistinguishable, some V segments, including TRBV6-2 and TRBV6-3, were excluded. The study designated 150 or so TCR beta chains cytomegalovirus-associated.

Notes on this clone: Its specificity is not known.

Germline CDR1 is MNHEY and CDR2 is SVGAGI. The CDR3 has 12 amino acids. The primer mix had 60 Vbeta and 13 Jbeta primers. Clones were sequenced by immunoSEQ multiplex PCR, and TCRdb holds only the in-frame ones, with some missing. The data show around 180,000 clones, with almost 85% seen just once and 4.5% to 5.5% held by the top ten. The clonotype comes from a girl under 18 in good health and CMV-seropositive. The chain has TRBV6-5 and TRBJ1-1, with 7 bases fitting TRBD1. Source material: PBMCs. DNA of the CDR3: TGTTCCACAGGGGAAGGAAACACTGAAGCTTTCTTT. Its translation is CSTGEGNTEAFF.